The 19 T cell receptor beta chains below were found in one sample sequenced in a study of identical twins. MiXCR, run by TCRdb on the 5' RACE reads, gives a single entry per CDR3 protein. Here the sample spans 700,000 or so distinct CDR3 sequences, less than 10% being singletons. In addition, the sample was reused for a study of yellow fever vaccine responses in identical twins.

The sample comprised PBMCs. These receptors were collected from a woman aged 18 to 35 in good health.

The V and J genes are TRBV7-9 and TRBJ2-2, with TRBD2 matching 13 bases. With 7 bases clipped from V and 6 bases from J, the junction kept 8 bases outside the gene matches. Per germline, CDR1 SEHNR and CDR2 FQNEAQ (reference sequence). This CDR3 comprises 16 residues. The CDR3 sequence is CASKRPGTSGAGELFF. CDR3 coding DNA: TGTGCCAGCAAAAGGCCCGGGACTAGCGGGGCCGGGGAGCTGTTTTTT.

The CDR3 sequence is CSVEEAYVNTEAFF. The CDR3 nucleotides are TGCAGCGTTGAGGAGGCCTATGTGAACACTGAAGCTTTCTTT. This rearrangement joins TRBV29-1 to TRBJ1-1; D gene unclear. Between the trimmed V and J ends, which lost 3 bases and 0 bases, there was a span of 11 bases. The length of the CDR3 is 14 residues. Germline lookup yields CDR1 SQVTM and CDR2 ANQGSEA.

This clonotype was seen many times. J is TRBJ2-1 and V is TRBV6-2 or TRBV6-3, with 7 bases matching TRBD2. After removal of 2 bases from V and 4 bases from J, the junction contained 5 bases not matched to a gene. The CDR3 extends over 15 amino acids. In germline, CDR1 is MNHEY, CDR2 SVGEGT. The CDR3 reads CASSYEASGYNEQFF. The CDR3 bases are TGTGCCAGCAGTTACGAGGCTAGCGGATACAATGAGCAGTTCTTC.

This clonotype was counted between two and nine times. The J gene is TRBJ2-1, the V gene TRBV6-2 or TRBV6-3, with TRBD1 matching over 9 bases. V lost 6 bases to trimming and J lost 3 bases; unmatched junction nucleotides: 3. The CDR3 has 14 residues. Germline lookup yields CDR1 MNHEY and CDR2 SVGEGT. CDR3 in DNA: TGTGCCAGCAGACAGGGGGCCGTCTACAATGAGCAGTTCTTC. Protein sequence: CASRQGAVYNEQFF.

The chain carries TRBV2 and TRBJ2-7; D possibly corresponds to TRBD1 (6 bases). From germline, CDR1 is SNHLY and CDR2 FYNNEI. The CDR3 contains 13 residues. With 7 bases removed from V and 2 bases from J, the gap between germline ends came to 12 bases. The CDR3, as DNA: TGTGCCAGCATGACAGGATCCCCCTACGAGCAGTACTTC. Translating gives CASMTGSPYEQYF.

The chain links TRBV6-5 to TRBJ2-2, with D perhaps matching TRBD1 or TRBD2 (6 bases each). With 4 bases removed from V and 1 base from J, the gap between germline ends came to 19 bases. CDR1 MNHEY and CDR2 SVGAGI come from the germline V gene. This CDR3 is 18 amino acids long. In DNA, the CDR3 is TGTGCCAGCAGTTTCACTTCCTGGGGGGCAGAGAACACCGGGGAGCTGTTTTTT. It is translated as CASSFTSWGAENTGELFF.

This clonotype was seen repeatedly, ten times or more. The V call is TRBV10-3, the J call TRBJ2-3; TRBD2 aligns across 7 bases. The germline CDR1 and CDR2 sequences are ENHRY and SYGVKD. V shed 6 bases and J 2 bases; nucleotides not matched to a gene: 8. The CDR3 has 15 amino acids. The CDR3 DNA sequence: TGTGCCATCAGCCCCGGGGGAGGGTACACAGATACGCAGTATTTT. The encoded protein is CAISPGGGYTDTQYF.

This clonotype was counted between two and nine times. V is TRBV4-1 and J is TRBJ2-3; tentatively, D is TRBD2 (6 bases). CDR3 length: 15 residues. Trimming stripped 0 bases from V and 5 bases from J, with 12 bases between. CDR1 is MGHRA, CDR2 YSYEKL, per germline. The CDR3 sequence: CASSQDLSAGDTQYF. For the CDR3, the DNA is TGCGCCAGCAGCCAAGATCTTTCAGCGGGAGATACGCAGTATTTT.

This clonotype was picked up many times. This chain uses TRBV6-5 with TRBJ2-1; 10 positions agree with TRBD1. The CDR3 has 16 amino acids. Germline-derived CDR1 and CDR2 are MNHEY and SVGAGI. Trimming removed 2 bases from V and 5 bases from J; junction bases left unmatched: 6. The DNA for the CDR3 is TGTGCCAGCAGTTACGAGACAGGGGGCCTGAACAATGAGCAGTTCTTC. Translated: CASSYETGGLNNEQFF.

This clonotype showed up many times. The genes are TRBV7-8 and TRBJ2-7; 8 nucleotides agree with TRBD2. The CDR3 totals 15 residues. The junction had 4 bases not matched to a gene; V was cut back by 0 bases and J by 3 bases. Germline CDR1 and CDR2: SGHVS and FQNEAQ. The CDR3 reads CASSLAPSGFYEQYF. The CDR3, as DNA: TGTGCCAGCAGCTTAGCCCCTAGCGGGTTCTACGAGCAGTACTTC.

The rearrangement links TRBV14 to TRBJ2-1; weak D call: TRBD1 (6 bases). CDR3 length: 13 residues. Germline assignment: CDR1 SGHDN and CDR2 FVKESK. Trimming removed 4 bases from V and 9 bases from J, with 13 bases in between. The CDR3 DNA reads as TGTGCCAGCAGCCCCCAGGGGCGGAGTGAGCAGTTCTTC. Its protein product is CASSPQGRSEQFF.

This clonotype has at least ten counts. The chain combines TRBV15 with TRBJ2-7; a possible D gene is TRBD2 (5 bases). Per the germline V gene, CDR1 is LNHNV and CDR2 is YYDKDF (reference sequence). Deletions cut 3 bases from V and 6 bases from J, with 12 bases between. The CDR3 runs 13 residues. The CDR3 loop reads CATSRDFLSEQYF. CDR3 coding DNA: TGTGCCACCAGCAGGGACTTTCTGTCCGAGCAGTACTTC.

This clonotype has only a few counts. This rearrangement joins TRBV27 to TRBJ2-7, with TRBD1 matching over 7 bases. With V trimmed by 4 bases and J by 3 bases, 6 bases remained unmatched. CDR1 and CDR2 from the germline V gene are MNHEY and SMNVEV (reference sequence). The CDR3 covers 14 residues. In DNA, the CDR3 is TGTGCCAGCAGTTCACAGGGGACGGACTACGAGCAGTACTTC. This sequence encodes CASSSQGTDYEQYF.

This clonotype has just a few counts. The chain combines TRBV28 with TRBJ1-4, with a possible D match to TRBD1 (6 bases). Germline assignment: CDR1 MDHEN and CDR2 SYDVKM. V shed 4 bases and J shed 7 bases, with 19 bases lying between them. This CDR3 is 16 amino acids long. CDR3 residues: CASSWNRLNRVEKLFF. The CDR3 bases are TGTGCCAGCAGTTGGAACCGTTTGAACAGGGTTGAAAAACTGTTTTTT.

CDR3 nucleotides: TGTGCCAGCTCACCTCAAGGGGGGAATTCACCCCTCCACTTT. Amino acid sequence: CASSPQGGNSPLHF. This chain connects TRBV18 to TRBJ1-6; D possibly corresponds to TRBD1 (6 bases). The CDR3 contains 14 residues. Germline loops: CDR1 KGHSH, CDR2 LQKENI. V was trimmed by 3 bases and J by 7 bases, leaving 10 bases between them.

The table lists this clonotype with many counts. The chain links TRBV12-3 or TRBV12-4 to TRBJ2-3; D unresolved. The CDR3 extends over 15 amino acids. V lost 5 bases and J 1 base, leaving 13 bases between the germline ends. In DNA form, the CDR3 reads TGTGCCAGCAGTCGTCTAGGAGCAGGCACAGATACGCAGTATTTT. It encodes CASSRLGAGTDTQYF.

This clonotype was seen at least ten times. The chain has TRBV7-2 and TRBJ2-4; D remains unclear. Germline lookup yields CDR1 SGHTA and CDR2 FQGNSA. V was cut by 3 bases and J by 3 bases, with 12 bases left in between. This CDR3 region has 15 residues. CDR3 in amino acids: CASSFELGVKNIQYF. CDR3 nucleotides: TGTGCCAGCAGCTTCGAGTTGGGTGTCAAAAACATTCAGTACTTC.

The chain links TRBV19 to TRBJ2-2; D may be TRBD1 (6 bases). Trimming left V 3 bases short and J 6 bases short, with 14 bases between. This CDR3 region has 15 residues. Per germline, CDR1 LNHDA and CDR2 SQIVND (reference sequence). The CDR3 DNA follows: TGTGCCAGTAGTATCACTCAGGGGTACCCCGGGGAGCTGTTTTTT. Protein: CASSITQGYPGELFF.

This clonotype turned up a few times. CDR3 sequence reads: CASSSGFVSYNEQFF. CDR3 DNA: TGTGCCAGCAGCTCAGGTTTCGTATCCTACAATGAGCAGTTCTTC. The chain carries TRBV11-2 and TRBJ2-1; D is uncertain. Germline values: CDR1 SGHAT, CDR2 FQNNGV. CDR3 length equals 15 residues. The V end lost 4 bases, the J end lost 1 base, and 11 bases lay between the germline ends.